A single sample gave rise to the 13 T cell receptor beta chains below, sequenced in a study of Graves' ophthalmopathy and Graves' hyperthyroidism. CDR3 regions of TCR beta were amplified from RNA transcripts. The first round was an RT-PCR with HTBI primers, and the second round was a multiplex PCR. Using its own MiXCR run on the multiplex PCR reads, TCRdb lists one record per CDR3 protein. The profile shows hundreds of thousands of distinct CDR3 sequences, 20% to 25% of them singletons. Sample: peripheral blood. Receptors originate from a woman between 18 and 30 years old with stable Graves' hyperthyroidism. Some clones in this sample may be carry-over from other donors' samples.

This clonotype has ten or more counts. The rearrangement links TRBV27 to TRBJ1-5; 8 bases align to TRBD1. Looked up from germline, CDR1 is MNHEY and CDR2 is SMNVEV (reference sequence). The CDR3 has 17 residues. Trimming cost V 6 bases and J 3 bases; bases outside gene matches: 13. CDR3: CASSRGVRQGINQPQHF. CDR3 in DNA: TGTGCCAGCAGCCGGGGGGTCCGACAGGGGATCAATCAGCCCCAGCATTTT.

Ten or more counts support this clonotype. The chain employs TRBV10-1 and TRBJ2-5, with TRBD1 identical over 7 bases. CDR1 is WNHNN, CDR2 SYGVQD, per germline (reference sequence). The junction had 17 bases not matched to a gene; V was cut back by 7 bases and J by 0 bases. The CDR3 extends over 18 amino acids. DNA of the CDR3: TGCGCCAGCACGATCCAAGACAGGGTTCAGGATAACCAAGAGACCCAGTACTTC. Translating it yields CASTIQDRVQDNQETQYF.

This clonotype was observed many times. The V and J genes are TRBV28 and TRBJ1-3; maybe TRBD1 (5 bases). Trimming pared 4 bases from V and 8 bases from J, leaving 15 bases between. Germline CDR1 is MDHEN and CDR2 is SYDVKM. The CDR3 has 14 amino acids. CDR3 residues: CASSSRDFWDTIYF. The CDR3 DNA sequence: TGTGCCAGCAGTTCTCGGGACTTCTGGGACACCATATATTTT.

This clonotype was counted a few times. This chain uses TRBV20-1 with TRBJ1-2, with D unresolved. This CDR3 region has 15 residues. Germline CDR1 is DFQATT and CDR2 is SNEGSKA (reference sequence). V was shortened by 0 bases and J by 4 bases, with 15 bases between the two germline ends. The CDR3, as DNA: TGCAGTGCTAGAGATTCCGACGGAACTCTCTATGGCTACACCTTC. The encoded protein is CSARDSDGTLYGYTF.

This clonotype has at least ten counts. J is TRBJ2-7 and V is TRBV20-1; 10 nucleotides line up with TRBD1. Germline CDR1 is DFQATT and CDR2 is SNEGSKA (reference sequence). There are 13 residues in the CDR3. V shed 5 bases and J 4 bases; nucleotides not matched to a gene: 5. CDR3 sequence reads: CSAQDRGYYEQYF. DNA for the CDR3: TGCAGTGCTCAGGACAGGGGGTATTACGAGCAGTACTTC.

This clonotype was counted at least ten times. This chain connects TRBV20-1 to TRBJ2-7; D unresolved. The germline V and J ends were trimmed by 6 bases and 2 bases, with 17 bases remaining between them. Per the germline V gene, CDR1 is DFQATT and CDR2 is SNEGSKA (reference sequence). This CDR3 is built from 14 residues. This chain's CDR3 is CSAITDPGTYEQYF. Written as DNA, the CDR3 is TGCAGTGCCATCACAGACCCGGGCACCTACGAGCAGTACTTC.

This chain links TRBV4-1 with TRBJ1-3, with D tentatively TRBD1 (5 bases). In germline, CDR1 is MGHRA, CDR2 YSYEKL. The CDR3 loop spans 14 amino acids. Trimming removed 0 bases at V and 3 bases at J, with 6 bases between. The CDR3 DNA reads as TGCGCCAGCAGCCAAGATCAGGGTGGAAACACCATATATTTT. Translating gives CASSQDQGGNTIYF.

The chain carries TRBV30 and TRBJ1-1; 7 bases agree with TRBD1. Germline V gene lookup returns CDR1 GTSNPN and CDR2 SVGIG (reference sequence). J was trimmed by 8 bases and V by 3 bases; bases with no gene match: 6. The CDR3 runs to 12 residues. The CDR3 loop reads CAWSYGTAEAFF. The DNA of the CDR3 is TGTGCCTGGAGCTACGGGACAGCGGAAGCTTTCTTT.

In its sample, this clonotype was seen many times. V usage is TRBV15 and J usage is TRBJ2-7; tentative D call: TRBD2 (7 bases). This CDR3 region has 17 residues. The germline gives CDR1 LNHNV, CDR2 YYDKDF (reference sequence). The V end was cut by 1 base, the J end by 3 bases, with 19 bases between. The CDR3 sequence is CATSRGKGGGGDYEQYF. CDR3 sequence (DNA): TGTGCCACCAGCAGAGGCAAGGGGGGCGGGGGAGACTACGAGCAGTACTTC.

This clonotype was recorded many times. V is TRBV10-3 and J is TRBJ2-6; D gene uncertain. V dropped 6 bases and J dropped 0 bases, with 6 bases sitting between them. The germline gives CDR1 ENHRY, CDR2 SYGVKD. CDR3 length: 14 residues. The CDR3 coding sequence is TGTGCCATCAGAGGAAGCTCTGGGGCCAACGTCCTGACTTTC. It translates to CAIRGSSGANVLTF.

The chain joins TRBV5-1 to TRBJ1-6, with a weak D call TRBD1 (6 bases). V was trimmed by 7 bases and J by 0 bases, leaving 23 bases between them. This CDR3 is 19 amino acids long. CDR1 and CDR2 from the germline V gene are SGHRS and YFSETQ. For the CDR3, the DNA is TGCGCCAGCCCGCTTAATAGCACAGGGAGCGGCTCCTATAATTCACCCCTCCACTTT. Encoded protein: CASPLNSTGSGSYNSPLHF.

V is TRBV2 and J is TRBJ2-7; 9 bases agree with TRBD2. After removal of 6 bases from V and 4 bases from J, the junction contained 7 bases not matched to a gene. The germline CDR1 and CDR2 sequences are SNHLY and FYNNEI. The CDR3 totals 14 residues. The DNA for the CDR3 is TGTGCCAGCAGCGGCGGGGGGGCCTGGTACGAGCAGTACTTC. Its translation: CASSGGGAWYEQYF.

This clonotype was detected ten times or more. The chain combines TRBV20-1 with TRBJ2-7; 8 nucleotides line up with TRBD2. After removal of 3 bases from V and 1 base from J, the junction contained 11 bases not matched to a gene. The CDR3 is 16 residues long. The germline V gene encodes CDR1 DFQATT and CDR2 SNEGSKA (reference sequence). Written as DNA, the CDR3 is TGCAGTGCTAGCGCCTTTGGTCGGGGGGGATCCTACGAGCAGTACTTC. Encoded protein: CSASAFGRGGSYEQYF.